This passage covers 8 T cell receptor beta chains from one sample sequenced in a study of T cell responses to AZD1222 COVID-19 vaccine. Using immunoSEQ multiplex PCR, the repertoire was profiled, and TCRdb retains in-frame clones only, with some absent. The repertoire holds about 150,000 clones, with 80% to 90% as singletons. The specimen was peripheral blood, collected 28 days after the second AZD1222 dose. The source of these receptors is an adult who received the AZD1222 COVID-19 vaccine.

This clone was picked up one time. The CDR3: CASSIIALSGRASTHEQFF. For the CDR3, the DNA is TGTGCCAGTAGTATAATTGCCCTTAGCGGGAGGGCCTCCACCCATGAGCAGTTCTTC. The J gene is TRBJ2-1, the V gene TRBV19, with TRBD2 matching 11 bases. With 2 bases clipped from V and 8 bases from J, the junction kept 17 bases outside the gene matches. The V gene's germline CDR1 is LNHDA and CDR2 SQIVND (reference sequence). The CDR3 sequence is 19 residues long.

The V gene is TRBV5-1, the J gene TRBJ2-7; D perhaps matches TRBD2 (5 bases). Per the germline V gene, CDR1 is SGHRS and CDR2 is YFSETQ. Trimming left V 1 base short and J 3 bases short, with 8 bases between. There are 13 residues in the CDR3. CDR3 protein: CASSLSGLYEQYF. The CDR3, as DNA: TGCGCCAGCAGCTTGTCCGGACTCTACGAGCAGTACTTC.

This rearrangement joins TRBV28 to TRBJ1-1; no definite D call. The germline gives CDR1 MDHEN, CDR2 SYDVKM. Trimming left V 5 bases short and J 0 bases short, with 10 bases between. This CDR3 contains 14 residues. The CDR3 spells CASSPGALNTEAFF. CDR3 coding DNA: TGTGCCAGCAGTCCTGGAGCGCTGAACACTGAAGCTTTCTTT.

The V gene is TRBV2, the J gene TRBJ1-4, with a possible D match to TRBD1 (5 bases). The length of the CDR3 is 14 residues. V was clipped by 8 bases and J by 7 bases, with 17 bases between them. The V gene's germline CDR1 is SNHLY and CDR2 FYNNEI. The CDR3 protein is CASGAWGSGEKLFF. Written as DNA, the CDR3 is TGTGCCAGCGGCGCTTGGGGCTCTGGTGAAAAACTGTTTTTT.

The chain recombines TRBV6-2 or TRBV6-3 with TRBJ2-2; D is uncertain. The CDR3 loop spans 14 amino acids. Trimming removed 5 bases at V and 0 bases at J, with 7 bases between. Germline assignment: CDR1 MNHEY and CDR2 SVGEGT. CDR3 sequence (DNA): TGTGCCAGCAGTCTAACTGCGAACACCGGGGAGCTGTTTTTT. It translates to CASSLTANTGELFF.

The chain carries TRBV6-2 or TRBV6-3 and TRBJ1-1, with unresolved D. The CDR3 is 12 amino acids. Germline values: CDR1 MNHEY, CDR2 SVGEGT. Trimming shortened V by 6 bases and J by 6 bases, and 11 bases separated the two germline ends. CDR3 in DNA: TGTGCCAGCAGCCTCGGCCAAGCTGAAGCTTTCTTT. Its translation: CASSLGQAEAFF.

V is TRBV11-2 and J is TRBJ1-6; D is uncertain. The CDR3 sequence is 12 residues long. CDR1 and CDR2 from the germline V gene are SGHAT and FQNNGV. The V gene lost 6 bases and the J gene lost 7 bases, with 7 bases spanning the gap. Written as DNA, the CDR3 is TGTGCCAGCAGTCTCTGGAATTCACCCCTCCACTTT. Translating gives CASSLWNSPLHF.

The V call is TRBV28, the J call TRBJ2-1; TRBD1 agrees at 11 bases. Germline V lookup: CDR1 MDHEN, CDR2 SYDVKM. V dropped 4 bases and J dropped 7; count of bases not matched to a gene: 21. The CDR3 has 20 residues. The CDR3 loop reads CASSSGRTGGPLGGLNEQFF. The CDR3 DNA reads TGTGCCAGCAGTTCTGGGCGGACAGGGGGCCCCCTAGGAGGACTAAATGAGCAGTTCTTC.